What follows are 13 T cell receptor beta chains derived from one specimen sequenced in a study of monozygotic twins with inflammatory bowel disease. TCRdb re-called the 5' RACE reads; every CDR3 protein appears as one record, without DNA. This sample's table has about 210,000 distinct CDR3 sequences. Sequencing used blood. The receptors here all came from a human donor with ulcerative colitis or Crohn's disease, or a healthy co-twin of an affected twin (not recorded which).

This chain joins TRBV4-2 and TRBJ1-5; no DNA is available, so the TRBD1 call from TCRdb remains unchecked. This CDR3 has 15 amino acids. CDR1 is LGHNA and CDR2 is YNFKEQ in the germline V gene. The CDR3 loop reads CASSGGTQVGQPQHF.

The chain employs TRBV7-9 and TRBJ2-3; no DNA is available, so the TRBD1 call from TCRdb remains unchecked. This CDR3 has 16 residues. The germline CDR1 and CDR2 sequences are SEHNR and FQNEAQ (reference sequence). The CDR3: CASSLVGGLSTDTQYF.

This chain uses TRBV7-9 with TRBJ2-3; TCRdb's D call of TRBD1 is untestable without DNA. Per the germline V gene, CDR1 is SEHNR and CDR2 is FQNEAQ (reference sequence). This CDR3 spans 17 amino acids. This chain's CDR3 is CASSPPGGQGDGDTQYF.

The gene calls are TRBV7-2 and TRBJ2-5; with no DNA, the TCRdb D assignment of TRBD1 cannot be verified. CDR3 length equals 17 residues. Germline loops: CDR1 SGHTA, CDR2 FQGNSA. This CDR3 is CASSPVDDPLPFGTQYF. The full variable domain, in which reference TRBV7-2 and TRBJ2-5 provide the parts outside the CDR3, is GAGVSQSPSNKVTEKGKDVELRCDPISGHTALYWYRQSLGQGLEFLIYFQGNSAPDKSGLPSDRFSAERTGGSVSTLTIQRTQQEDSAVYLCASSPVDDPLPFGTQYFGPGTRLLVL.

CDR3 sequence: CASSLVGGELFF. V usage is TRBV11-3 and J usage is TRBJ2-2. CDR1 is SGHNT and CDR2 is YENEEA in the germline V gene. CDR3 size: 12 residues.

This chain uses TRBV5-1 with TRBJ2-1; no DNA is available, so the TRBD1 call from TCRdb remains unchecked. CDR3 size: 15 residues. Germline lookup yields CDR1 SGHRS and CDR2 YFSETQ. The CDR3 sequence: CASSLDGGDYNEQFF. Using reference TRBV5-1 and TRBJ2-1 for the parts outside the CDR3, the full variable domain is KAGVTQTPRYLIKTRGQQVTLSCSPISGHRSVSWYQQTPGQGLQFLFEYFSETQRNKGNFPGRFSGRQFSNSRSEMNVSTLELGDSALYLCASSLDGGDYNEQFFGPGTRLTVL.

CDR3 protein: CASSARGNQPQHF. The chain is built from TRBV7-2 and TRBJ1-5. This CDR3 contains 13 residues. CDR1 SGHTA and CDR2 FQGNSA come from the germline V gene.

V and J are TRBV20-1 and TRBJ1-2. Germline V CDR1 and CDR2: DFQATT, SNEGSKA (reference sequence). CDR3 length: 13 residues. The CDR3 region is CSARGGRSYGYTF.

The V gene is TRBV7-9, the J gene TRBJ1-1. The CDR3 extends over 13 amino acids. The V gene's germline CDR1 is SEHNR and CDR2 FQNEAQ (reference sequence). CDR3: CASSSRWGYEAFF.

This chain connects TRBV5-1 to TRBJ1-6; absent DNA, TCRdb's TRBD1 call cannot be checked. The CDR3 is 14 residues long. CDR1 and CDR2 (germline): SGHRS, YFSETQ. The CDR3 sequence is CASARQGVNSPLHF.

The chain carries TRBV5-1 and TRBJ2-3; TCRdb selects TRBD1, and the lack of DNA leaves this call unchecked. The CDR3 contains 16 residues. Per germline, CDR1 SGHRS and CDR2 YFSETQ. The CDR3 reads CASSPIGKGRADTQYF.

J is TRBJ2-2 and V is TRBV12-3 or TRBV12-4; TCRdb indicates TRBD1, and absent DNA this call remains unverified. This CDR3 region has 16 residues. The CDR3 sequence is CASSPQGAANTGELFF.

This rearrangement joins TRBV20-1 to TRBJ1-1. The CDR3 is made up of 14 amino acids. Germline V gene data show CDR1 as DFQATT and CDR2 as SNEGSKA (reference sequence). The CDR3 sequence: CSANDKGRGTEAFF.